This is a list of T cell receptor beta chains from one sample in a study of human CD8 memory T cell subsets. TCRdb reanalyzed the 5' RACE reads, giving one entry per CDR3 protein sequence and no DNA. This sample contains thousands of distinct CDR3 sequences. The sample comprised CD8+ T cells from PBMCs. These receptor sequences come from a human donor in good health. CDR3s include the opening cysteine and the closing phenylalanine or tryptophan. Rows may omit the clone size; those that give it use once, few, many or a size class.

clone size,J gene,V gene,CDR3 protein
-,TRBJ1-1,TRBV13,CASSTGGRDTEAFF
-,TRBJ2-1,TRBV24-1,CATSDLPGTSAYNEQFF
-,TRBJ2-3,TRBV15,CATFVGGRLGDTQYF
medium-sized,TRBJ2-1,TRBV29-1,CSVARGASYEQFF
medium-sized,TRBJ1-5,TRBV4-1,CASSQDLWVQPQHF
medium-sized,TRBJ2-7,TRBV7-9,CASSEGLAPLEQYF
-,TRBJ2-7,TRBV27,CASRPLPGLSYEQYF
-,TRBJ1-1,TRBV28,CASSAIGGTEAFF
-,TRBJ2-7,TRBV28,CASSLGSWPSSYEQYF
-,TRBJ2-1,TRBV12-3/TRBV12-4,CASSLSNEQFF
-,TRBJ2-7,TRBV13,CASSLSSAGHPYEQYF
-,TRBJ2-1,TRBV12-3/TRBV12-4,CASLRALGRGRATDEQFF
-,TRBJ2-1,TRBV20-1,CSASKIQGTRNYNEQFF
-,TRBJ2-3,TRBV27,CASSPAGGLTDTQYF
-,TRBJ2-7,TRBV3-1,CASSQDLNTAYEQYF
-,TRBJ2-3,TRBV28,CASSLGRLNTDTQYF
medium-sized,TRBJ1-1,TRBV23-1,CASSQSRGLGTEAFF
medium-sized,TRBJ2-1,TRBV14,CASSPHAGSYNEQFF
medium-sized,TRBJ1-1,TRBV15,CATSSLGLLNTEAFF
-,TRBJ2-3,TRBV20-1,CSARDSGSGRALFADTQYF